This T cell receptor beta chain was captured by sequencing in a study of CD8 T cells in Susac syndrome. About the research overall: Sequenced Susac syndrome patients included about six with active disease and 8 or 9 who were in remission. When their blood was taken, patients with Susac syndrome were therapy-naive, taking corticosteroids, or taking intravenous immunoglobulin alone. General study results and limits: That the number of individuals in its TCR sequencing and HLA analysis was relatively small was acknowledged by the study.

The sample holds a few counts of this clonotype. Its antigen remains unidentified. Negative magnetic isolation gave CD8+ and CD4+ cells; FACS enriched CD8+ TEMRA. cDNA came from roughly 0.53 to 1 ug RNA primed by random hexamers. MiXCR was run by TCRdb on the immunoSEQ multiplex PCR reads, yielding one entry per CDR3 protein. The data hold under 250,000 distinct CDR3 sequences, with about 94% observed a single time. Germline CDR1 reads DFQATT; CDR2 reads SNEGSKA (reference sequence). This CDR3 contains 13 residues. The V end lost 1 base, the J end lost 3 bases, and 7 bases lay between the germline ends.

The chain couples TRBV20-1 to TRBJ1-5; D is unresolved. The clonotype originates from a human donor with Susac syndrome. Input material: CD4+ T cells from PBMCs. CDR3 DNA sequence: TGCAGTGCTAGAGTCAGTCTCAATCAGCCCCAGCATTTT. This gives the protein CSARVSLNQPQHF.